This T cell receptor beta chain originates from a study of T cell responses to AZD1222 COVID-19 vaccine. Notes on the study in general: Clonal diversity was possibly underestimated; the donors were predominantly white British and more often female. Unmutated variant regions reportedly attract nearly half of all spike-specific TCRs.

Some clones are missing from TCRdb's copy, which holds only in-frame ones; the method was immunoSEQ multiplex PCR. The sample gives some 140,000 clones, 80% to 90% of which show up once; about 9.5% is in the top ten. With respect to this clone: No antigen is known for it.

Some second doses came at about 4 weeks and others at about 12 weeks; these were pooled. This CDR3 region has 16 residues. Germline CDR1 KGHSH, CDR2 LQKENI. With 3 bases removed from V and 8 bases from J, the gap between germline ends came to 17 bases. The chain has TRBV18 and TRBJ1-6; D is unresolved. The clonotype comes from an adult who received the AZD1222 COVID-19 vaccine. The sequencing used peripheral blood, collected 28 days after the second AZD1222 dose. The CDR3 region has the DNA TGTGCCAGCTCACCGAGGACGGTGGGGTCATATTCACCCCTCCACTTT. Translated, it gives CASSPRTVGSYSPLHF.